Presented here are 20 T cell receptor beta chains from one specimen sequenced in a study of graft-versus-host responses after intestinal transplantation. TCRdb's copy holds only in-frame clones and misses some; the assay was immunoSEQ multiplex PCR. The top ten clones hold 4.4% of a sample with some 15,000 clones, 80% to 95% of them seen once. Sequenced here: PBMCs, sampled 950 to 1,300 days after intestinal transplantation. Source of these receptors: a human patient who received an intestinal transplant, so some T cells may come from the graft donor.

The chain employs TRBV7-8 and TRBJ2-7; TRBD1 is a possible D gene (6 bases). The V gene lost 7 bases and the J gene lost 0 bases, with 7 bases spanning the gap. CDR1 and CDR2 (germline): SGHVS, FQNEAQ. This CDR3 contains 12 residues. The CDR3 region is CASKDSSYEQYF. In nucleotides, the CDR3 is TGTGCCAGCAAGGACAGCTCCTACGAGCAGTACTTC.

The chain is built from TRBV5-1 and TRBJ2-5; D perhaps matches TRBD1 (6 bases). This CDR3 is built from 18 residues. CDR1 is SGHRS and CDR2 is YFSETQ in the germline V gene. Trimming left V 0 bases short and J 5 bases short, with 23 bases between. DNA for the CDR3: TGCGCCAGCAGCTTGGCCTCCCCTGGGACAAATTTGAGGGAGACCCAGTACTTC. Its protein product is CASSLASPGTNLRETQYF.

The chain uses TRBV6-1 and TRBJ2-7; TRBD1 might be the D (6 bases). Germline CDR1 and CDR2: MNHNS and SASEGT. This CDR3 has 13 residues. V was cut by 5 bases and J by 12 bases, with 20 bases left in between. The CDR3 DNA is TGTGCCAGCAGTATCCACATGACAGGCCCTGGGTACTTC. This sequence encodes CASSIHMTGPGYF.

The chain recombines TRBV5-1 with TRBJ2-2; D not resolved. Trimming left V 2 bases short and J 4 bases short, with 6 bases between. The CDR3 runs 13 residues. Germline CDR1 is SGHRS and CDR2 is YFSETQ. In DNA form, the CDR3 reads TGCGCCAGCAGCTTTATGGGCACCGGGGAGCTGTTTTTT. This codes for CASSFMGTGELFF.

V and J are TRBV6-1 and TRBJ1-3; tentative D call: TRBD1 (6 bases). The V gene lost 2 bases and the J gene lost 4 bases, with 9 bases spanning the gap. Germline V gene lookup returns CDR1 MNHNS and CDR2 SASEGT. CDR3 length equals 14 residues. CDR3 sequence reads: CASSETGYGNTIYF. The CDR3 bases are TGTGCCAGCAGTGAAACAGGGTACGGAAACACCATATATTTT.

This chain links TRBV10-3 with TRBJ1-1, with D maybe TRBD1 (5 bases). The V end lost 7 bases, the J end lost 4 bases, and 13 bases lay between the germline ends. The CDR3 extends over 13 amino acids. Germline CDR1 ENHRY, CDR2 SYGVKD. For the CDR3, the DNA is TGTGCCATCACCATGGGGGGTTCCACTGAAGCTTTCTTT. Translation gives CAITMGGSTEAFF.

This rearrangement joins TRBV18 to TRBJ1-1; D possibly corresponds to TRBD1 (5 bases). The V gene's germline CDR1 is KGHSH and CDR2 LQKENI. Trimming cost V 6 bases and J 4 bases, with 21 bases left between them. This CDR3 has 16 residues. CDR3 DNA sequence: TGTGCCAGCTCTCGGCCGGGGACCTCCCCGTCCACTGAAGCTTTCTTT. This sequence encodes CASSRPGTSPSTEAFF.

This chain connects TRBV7-3 to TRBJ2-5; 8 bases line up with TRBD2. This CDR3 contains 13 residues. V gave up 5 bases and J gave up 7 bases; unmatched junction bases: 6. Germline V lookup: CDR1 SGHTA, CDR2 FQGTGA. CDR3 protein: CASSERSGGTQYF. In DNA form, the CDR3 reads TGTGCCAGCAGCGAGAGAAGCGGGGGGACCCAGTACTTC.

The chain has TRBV6-5 and TRBJ2-5; no definite D call. The CDR3 is 11 amino acids. V gave up 6 bases and J gave up 5 bases, with 7 bases separating them. Germline CDR1 and CDR2: MNHEY and SVGAGI. The CDR3 loop is CASSLRETQYF. The DNA for the CDR3 is TGTGCCAGCAGCCTCAGGGAGACCCAGTACTTC.

The chain uses TRBV6-5 and TRBJ1-3; D is perhaps TRBD1 (5 bases). V gave up 7 bases and J gave up 4 bases, with 5 bases separating them. The CDR3 runs 11 residues. Germline CDR1 and CDR2: MNHEY and SVGAGI. The DNA of the CDR3 is TGTGCCAGCACAGGGGGAAACACCATATATTTT. It encodes CASTGGNTIYF.

V usage is TRBV27 and J usage is TRBJ1-1; no clear D. This CDR3 region has 15 residues. The germline gives CDR1 MNHEY, CDR2 SMNVEV (reference sequence). V shed 7 bases and J shed 3 bases, with 18 bases lying between them. The CDR3 loop reads CASIPGSAGYTEAFF. The CDR3 coding sequence is TGTGCCAGCATCCCCGGATCTGCGGGATACACTGAAGCTTTCTTT.

Only one count was recorded for this clone. V and J are TRBV7-2 and TRBJ2-2, with D tentatively TRBD2 (5 bases). The CDR3 length is 15 residues. V gave up 2 bases and J gave up 7 bases, with 14 bases separating them. Germline values: CDR1 SGHTA, CDR2 FQGNSA. DNA for the CDR3: TGTGCCAGCAGCTTACAGTGGGAGTTTGTCGGGGAGCTGTTTTTT. Amino acid sequence: CASSLQWEFVGELFF.

The chain combines TRBV7-9 with TRBJ1-1, with a tentative D call TRBD1 (6 bases). Looked up from germline, CDR1 is SEHNR and CDR2 is FQNEAQ (reference sequence). V dropped 1 base and J dropped 8 bases, with 8 bases sitting between them. The CDR3 length is 12 residues. The CDR3 sequence: CASSLGGGEAFF. Written as DNA, the CDR3 is TGTGCCAGCAGCTTAGGTGGGGGCGAAGCTTTCTTT.

The chain couples TRBV27 to TRBJ2-3, with 10 bases aligning to TRBD2. Trimming at V came to 0 bases and at J to 0 bases, leaving 9 bases not matched to a gene. In germline, CDR1 is MNHEY, CDR2 SMNVEV (reference sequence). The CDR3 contains 19 residues. The CDR3 loop is CASSLSISSGGTSTDTQYF. As DNA, the CDR3 is TGTGCCAGCAGTTTATCGATCAGTAGCGGGGGGACTAGCACAGATACGCAGTATTTT.

V and J are TRBV19 and TRBJ1-4; 9 bases fit TRBD1. V lost 6 bases, J lost 3 bases, and 11 bases stayed unmatched. This CDR3 has 17 amino acids. Germline V CDR1 and CDR2: LNHDA, SQIVND (reference sequence). The CDR3 is CASSTDTRTGANEKLFF. In DNA form, the CDR3 reads TGTGCCAGTAGCACCGACACCAGGACAGGGGCTAATGAAAAACTGTTTTTT.

This clone was picked up one time. V and J are TRBV6-5 and TRBJ2-1, with D unresolved. The CDR3 has 15 residues. The germline V gene has CDR1 MNHEY and CDR2 SVGAGI. V was clipped by 1 base and J by 0 bases, with 7 bases between them. The DNA for the CDR3 is TGTGCCAGCAGTTACTGGGCCAGCTCCTACAATGAGCAGTTCTTC. Encoded protein: CASSYWASSYNEQFF.

The J gene is TRBJ2-1, the V gene TRBV18, with 7 bases identical to TRBD2. Germline values: CDR1 KGHSH, CDR2 LQKENI. The ends lost 5 bases at V and 7 bases at J; junction bases unmatched: 5. The CDR3 spans 13 residues. This chain's CDR3 is CASSAGRGNEQFF. Here the CDR3 DNA reads TGTGCCAGCTCAGCGGGGCGGGGGAATGAGCAGTTCTTC.

The chain joins TRBV7-6 to TRBJ1-2; D possibly corresponds to TRBD1 (5 bases). Germline loops: CDR1 SGHVS, CDR2 FNYEAQ. The CDR3 extends over 16 amino acids. Trimming stripped 2 bases from V and 6 bases from J, with 19 bases between. The CDR3 spells CASSLSSGGFWDGYTF. CDR3 in DNA: TGTGCCAGCAGCTTATCCTCGGGGGGTTTTTGGGATGGCTACACCTTC.

DNA of the CDR3: TGTGCCAGCATCAGGACAGGGGGCGTTCAGCCCCAGCATTTT. Its translation: CASIRTGGVQPQHF. The V gene is TRBV6-1, the J gene TRBJ1-5; 11 positions agree with TRBD1. The V gene end was trimmed by 7 bases and the J gene end by 6 bases; junction bases not matched to a gene: 5. This CDR3 has 14 residues. Germline V gives CDR1 MNHNS, CDR2 SASEGT.

The chain carries TRBV6-6 and TRBJ1-6, with D unresolved. The V end was cut by 4 bases, the J end by 0 bases, with 7 bases between. Germline assignment: CDR1 MNHNY and CDR2 SVGAGI (reference sequence). This CDR3 has 15 amino acids. The CDR3 reads CASSSGGSYNSPLHF. CDR3 bases: TGTGCCAGCAGTTCCGGTGGCTCCTATAATTCACCCCTCCACTTT.